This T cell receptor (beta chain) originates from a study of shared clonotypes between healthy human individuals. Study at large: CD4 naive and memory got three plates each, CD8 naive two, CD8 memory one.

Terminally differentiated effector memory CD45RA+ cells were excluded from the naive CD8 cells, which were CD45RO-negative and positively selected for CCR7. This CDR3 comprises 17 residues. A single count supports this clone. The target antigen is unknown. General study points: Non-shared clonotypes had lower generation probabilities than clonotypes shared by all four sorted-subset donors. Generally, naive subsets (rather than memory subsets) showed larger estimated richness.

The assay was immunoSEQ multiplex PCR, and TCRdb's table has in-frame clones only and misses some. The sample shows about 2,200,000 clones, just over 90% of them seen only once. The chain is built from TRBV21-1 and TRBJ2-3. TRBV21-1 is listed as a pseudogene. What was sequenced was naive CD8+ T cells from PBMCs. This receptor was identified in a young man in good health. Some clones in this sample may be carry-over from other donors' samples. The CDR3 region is CASSKERGRLSADTQYF. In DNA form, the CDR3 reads TGTGCCAGCAGCAAAGAGAGGGGTCGACTTAGTGCAGATACGCAGTATTTT.